This TCR beta chain appears in the sequencing data of a study of blood T cells in healthy people across ages (dated by TCRdb to the mid-2010s). Describing the broader study: In model experiments, template switching captured about one uniquely barcoded TCR beta cDNA molecule for every two T cells. To track age-related changes in TCR beta repertoire diversity, the study relied on deep sequencing normalized with unique cDNA molecular identifiers. Four age groups were formed from the donors: young (average roughly 15 years), middle-aged (less than 40), aged (62) and long-lived (around 82). To avoid experimental bias, donors of different ages were distributed randomly across sequencing lanes. The study analyzed two additional independent replicas of 1 million unique cDNA reads from the same blood draw for two donors, one aged 18 to 30 and one aged 80 or older. The study at large found these results: Total diversity estimates from one million sequenced T cells were considered lower bounds and underestimates. The percentage of naive T cells measured by flow cytometry correlated strongly with observed TCR beta diversity. Since profiling was done on bulk unsorted PBMCs, naive and antigen-experienced compartments could not be conclusively compared. Observed TCR beta diversity per million T cells fell roughly linearly with age, and a significant reduction was already apparent by age about 38. The long-lived group showed more naive CD4+ T cells, fewer expanded clones and increased TCR diversity than the aged group, suggesting age selection. Donor CMV infection status was unknown, potentially confounding age-related changes in expanded clonotypes.

CDR1 and CDR2 (MGHRA, YSYEKL) derive from the germline V gene. Reading from cysteine to phenylalanine, the CDR3 counts 14 amino acids. The CDR3 DNA has 42 bases and is translated from base 1. The receptor library was made with 5' RACE. Sequencing was performed on an Illumina HiSeq 2500. A second PCR of roughly 7 to 11 cycles was run with a J-beta primer mix and a sample-barcoded 5' primer. Each TCR beta cDNA molecule received a unique molecular identifier from a template-switch 5' adaptor carrying 12 random nucleotides. Each sample yielded at least 3 million CDR3-containing paired-end reads. The Mint cDNA synthesis kit, primed by a TRBC-specific oligonucleotide, was used to synthesize first-strand cDNA from all RNA. After uracil-DNA glycosylase treatment, a first 18-cycle PCR used universal primers M1SS and BC2_uni_R on all cDNA. The paper's data handling went like this. For normalization, 1 million high-quality reads were randomly selected from each sample, with every read carrying a distinct molecular identifier. Instead of being binned into consensus sequences, reads that shared molecular identifiers were thrown out. MiTCR, set to a Q25 quality threshold and the strictest error-elimination algorithm, was used for CDR3 identification, clonotype clustering and error correction. Lower-bound total TCR beta diversity was estimated with a nonparametric unseen species model using Euler transformation. The public reads were reprocessed in TCRdb via fastp at Q25 and MiXCR, keeping in-frame beta chains. Duplicate CDR3 protein sequences are folded into a single record with the most common DNA and genes. These V and J calls rely on TCRdb rather than the paper's analysis. The sample profile shows 650,000 to 800,000 distinct CDR3 sequences; roughly 44% of them were found once. The top ten hold nearly 20% of the sample.

The table lists this clonotype with a few counts. It has no known antigen specificity. No base quality information exists; no much larger clone differs at one position. The donors were about 40 Caucasian individuals from Russia, aged roughly 6 to 100 years, who were systemically healthy. Around 9.7 milliliters of peripheral blood were collected from each donor into EDTA-treated Vacutainer tubes. Ficoll-Paque density-gradient centrifugation was used to isolate PBMCs, with at least 7 million per sample. Total RNA was extracted from PBMCs with Trizol reagent, with at least 6 micrograms obtained per sample. For every donor, flow cytometry on a PBMC aliquot measured the percentage of naive CD45RAhigh/CD27high T cells.

Source material: blood. The chain employs TRBV4-1 and TRBJ2-7; the central 9 bases match TRBD2. The DNA end lines up better with TRBJ2-5; the J call may be wrong. The TCR was taken from a man aged 60 to 69 in good health. The CDR3 region: CASSGGGAFRTQYF. DNA sequence: TGCGCCAGCAGTGGCGGGGGGGCTTTCAGGACCCAGTACTTC.